A selection of T cell receptor beta chains follows, all from one sample in a study of Tregs in tolerant kidney transplant recipients. The method was immunoSEQ multiplex PCR; TCRdb's version includes in-frame clones alone and lacks a portion of them. Of tens of thousands of clones listed, roughly 88% were seen once; the top ten hold roughly 2.2%. The specimen comprised Tregs from blood, sampled before the transplant. The receptors shown here come from a human donor who received a combined kidney and bone marrow transplant. The CDR3 runs from the conserved cysteine through the conserved F or W. For some rows the clone size is stated as once, few or many, or as a class when expanded; others skip it.

once,TRBV5-4,TRBJ2-7,CASSGFGRDAIDQYF
-,TRBV28,TRBJ2-7,CASSQNQGGTEQYF
-,TRBV5-6,TRBJ2-7,CASSLLPWDRPYEQYF
-,TRBV6-5,TRBJ1-1,CASSDYRSEGTEAFF
-,TRBV28,TRBJ2-7,CASSLPGQGAYEQYF
-,TRBV6-5,TRBJ2-7,CASTGTSGRVQYF
-,TRBV10-3,TRBJ1-1,CAISESGGSTEAFF
-,TRBV7-2,TRBJ2-1,CASSLGGRFNEQFF
-,TRBV29-1,TRBJ1-1,CSAGLYTGALEAFF
once,TRBV11-3,TRBJ2-7,CASSLVEEQYF
-,TRBV4-1,TRBJ2-7,CASSQKLAGGHFEQYF
-,TRBV11-3,TRBJ2-2,CASSSLGQGAASTGELFF
-,TRBV6-6,TRBJ1-2,CASRTPQGLLTF
-,TRBV11-2,TRBJ1-4,CASSATMIQEFGNEKLFF
-,TRBV6-1,TRBJ1-1,CASSRTGYTEAFF
-,TRBV10-3,TRBJ2-7,CAISESNRGQEYF
few,TRBV7-9,TRBJ2-5,CASSRRGGLAPGATQYF
few,TRBV6-5,TRBJ2-2,CASSYSFDHGELFF
-,TRBV5-1,TRBJ2-4,CASQGTKNIQYF
-,TRBV19,TRBJ2-1,CASSISLAGVDEQFF
-,TRBV15,-,CATSREGLAAGEQYF
-,TRBV6-6,TRBJ1-2,CASSNPDGYTF
-,TRBV27,TRBJ2-7,CASSRDKYEQYF
-,TRBV18,TRBJ2-2,CASSPTTSGAGELFF
-,TRBV28,TRBJ2-5,CASSFAGPVGETQYF
few,TRBV19,TRBJ1-2,CASSSGQGYGYTF
-,TRBV27,TRBJ2-5,CASSANLETQYF
-,TRBV5-1,TRBJ2-7,CASSLTTGGAYEQYF
-,TRBV5-1,TRBJ2-7,CASSLGDGRLGTYEQYF
-,TRBV7-2,TRBJ2-5,CASSDNRAETQYF
-,TRBV7-2,TRBJ2-7,CASSWTGGNEQYF
-,TRBV7-2,TRBJ2-3,CASSARTSTDTQYF
few,TRBV5-1,TRBJ2-1,CASSLGPSYNEQFF
-,TRBV5-1,TRBJ1-1,CASSLRVDATEAFF
-,TRBV6-5,TRBJ2-4,CASRGLIKNIQYF
-,TRBV9,TRBJ1-3,CASSVGGYGNTIYF
once,TRBV5-1,TRBJ2-3,CASSLVMGGMSTDTQYF
-,TRBV6-5,TRBJ1-6,CASGGAEAHSPLHF
-,TRBV7-6,TRBJ2-2,CASSLKLTGELFF
few,TRBV5-1,TRBJ1-2,CASSSGGTGAYGYTF
-,TRBV6-5,TRBJ2-5,CASSFGQGGGETQYF
-,TRBV7-9,TRBJ1-2,CASSLGDSLGNYGYTF
-,TRBV28,TRBJ2-5,CASSLFWAGREEETQYF
-,TRBV7-2,TRBJ2-2,CASSLVTGPITGELFF
-,TRBV5-1,TRBJ2-3,CASSLLAGGSDTQYF
-,TRBV7-6,TRBJ1-2,CASSSADGGDGYTF
-,TRBV5-1,TRBJ2-7,CASSLARTYEQYF
-,TRBV2,TRBJ1-1,CASRDRAAEAFF